The clone carrying this T cell receptor (beta chain) has ten or more counts. Sequencing libraries for TCR beta were prepared with iRepertoire HTBI primers and Arm-PCR of CDR3 regions. TCRdb itself ran the multiplex PCR reads through MiXCR, one entry per CDR3 protein. The data show approximately 400,000 distinct CDR3 sequences, 14% to 15% seen once. Time point specified: newly diagnosed GD, antithyroid drugs for less than 3 months. Extracted PBMC RNA gave rise to the TCR library. The entry originates in a study of regulatory T cells in long-lasting Graves disease. With 7 bases removed from V and 1 base from J, the gap between germline ends came to 11 bases. Germline CDR1 and CDR2: MDHEN and SYDVKM. CDR3 length: 13 residues. These records were also assigned to another study, of T cells in Graves' hyperthyroidism and ophthalmopathy.

The sequencing used peripheral blood mononuclear cells (PBMCs), collected at new diagnosis, from a patient treated with antithyroid drugs. The origin of this receptor is a woman aged 30 to 39 with Graves disease. This chain links TRBV28 with TRBJ2-7; maybe TRBD2 (6 bases). This chain's CDR3 is CASKSSVSYEQYF. CDR3 DNA sequence: TGTGCCAGCAAATCTAGCGTATCCTACGAGCAGTACTTC.